This paragraph covers one T cell receptor beta chain sequence. This entry belongs to a study of monozygotic twins with cystic fibrosis. Trimming cost V 2 bases and J 2 bases, with 9 bases left between them. This CDR3 contains 15 residues. Germline CDR1 is SNHLY and CDR2 is FYNNEI. Only in-frame clones appear in the TCRdb table, and some are missing; sequencing was by immunoSEQ multiplex PCR. The sample records 30,000 to 35,000 clones, approximately 96% being singletons. The V call is TRBV2, the J call TRBJ2-2; D gene unclear. The receptor's source is a girl aged 2-10 years with cystic fibrosis. Sequenced: blood. The CDR3 nucleotides are TGTGCCAGCAGTGAACAACAGAGTAACACCGGGGAGCTGTTTTTT. This translates into CASSEQQSNTGELFF.